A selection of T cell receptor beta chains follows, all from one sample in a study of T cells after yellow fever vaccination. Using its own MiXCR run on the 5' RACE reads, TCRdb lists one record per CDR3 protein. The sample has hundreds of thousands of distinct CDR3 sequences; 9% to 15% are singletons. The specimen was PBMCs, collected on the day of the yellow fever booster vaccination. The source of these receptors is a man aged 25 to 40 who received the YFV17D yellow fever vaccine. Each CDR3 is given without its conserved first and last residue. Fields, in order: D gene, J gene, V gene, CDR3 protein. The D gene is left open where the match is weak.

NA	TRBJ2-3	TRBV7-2	ASSLVTTNGRTDTQY
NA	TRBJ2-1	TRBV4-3	ASSPDGGPYNEQF
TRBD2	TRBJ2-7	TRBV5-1	ASSLQTTSGFGEQY
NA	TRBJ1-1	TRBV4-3	ASSQGWHLGTEAF
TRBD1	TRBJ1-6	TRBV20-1	SAWDRNYNSPLH
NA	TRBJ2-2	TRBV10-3	AISDLPDSVRVRELF
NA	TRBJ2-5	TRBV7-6	ASRWSPGGETQY
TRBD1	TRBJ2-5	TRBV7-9	ASSPRTGYETQY
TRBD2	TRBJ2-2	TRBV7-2	ASSLASGTSVTGELF
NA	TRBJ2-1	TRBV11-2	ASSPFQGSEQF
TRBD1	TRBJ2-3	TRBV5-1	ASSYGQGTDTQY
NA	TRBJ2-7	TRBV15	ATSRDAGEQY
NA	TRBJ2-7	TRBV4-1	ASSRSVLATYEQY
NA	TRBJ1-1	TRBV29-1	SVDAGLLEGEAF
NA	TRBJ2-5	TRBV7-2	ASSPTQGLGETQY
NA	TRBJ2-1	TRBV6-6	ASSVRVWNEQF
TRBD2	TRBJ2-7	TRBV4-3	AIPDSGSYEQY
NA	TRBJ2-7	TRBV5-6	ASSVFWGSSYEQY
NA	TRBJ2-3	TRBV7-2	ASSLAGPNTDTQY
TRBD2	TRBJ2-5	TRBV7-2	ASSLLAGEFGETQY
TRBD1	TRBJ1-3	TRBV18	ASSPGQELNTIY
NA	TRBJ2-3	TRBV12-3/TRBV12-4	ASSAGLSGLTDTQY
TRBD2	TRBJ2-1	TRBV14	ASSPLALAGGHNEQF
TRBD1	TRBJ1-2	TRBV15	ATSRALGQGGYGYT
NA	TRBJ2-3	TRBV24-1	ATSDQTRGAGDTQY
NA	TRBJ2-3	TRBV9	ASSEKGGPIFTDTQY
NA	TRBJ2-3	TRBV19	ASSVMDTQY
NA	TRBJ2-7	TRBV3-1	ATSRGHQSSYEQY
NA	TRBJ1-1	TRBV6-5	ASSLRGTEAF
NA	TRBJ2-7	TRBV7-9	ASSSSVEQY
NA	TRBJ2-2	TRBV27	ASHRNTGELF
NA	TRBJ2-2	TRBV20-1	SATPAGRRNTGELF
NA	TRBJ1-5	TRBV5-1	ASSLGPQGQPQH
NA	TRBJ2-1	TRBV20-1	SAHSYSSDEQF
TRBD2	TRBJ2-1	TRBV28	ASSPRTSNTLYEQF